What follows are 5 T cell receptor beta chains derived from one specimen sequenced in a study of blood T cell repertoires in COVID-19. The data were produced by immunoSEQ multiplex PCR, yet TCRdb's version contains in-frame clones alone and is incomplete. The table has 200,000 to 300,000 clones, more than 75% seen once. The sample comprised PBMCs or T cells enriched from blood (not recorded which). Receptors were obtained from a woman in her late teens or twenties who had recovered from COVID-19.

This sequence joins TRBV30 and TRBJ1-4; D gene unclear. CDR1 and CDR2 (germline): GTSNPN, SVGIG (reference sequence). Trimming pared 4 bases from V and 10 bases from J, leaving 16 bases between. This CDR3 has 13 amino acids. Here the CDR3 DNA reads TGTGCCTGGACAGGAGGAGGGCTTGGAAAACTGTTTTTT. Translation gives CAWTGGGLGKLFF.

This CDR3 reads CASSLDQYGYTF. CDR3 in DNA: TGTGCCAGCAGCTTGGACCAGTATGGCTACACCTTC. The chain uses TRBV5-6 and TRBJ1-2; D gene unclear. V was pared by 0 bases and J by 5 bases, with 5 bases between. Germline lookup yields CDR1 SGHDT and CDR2 YYEEEE. The length of the CDR3 is 12 residues.

This chain connects TRBV29-1 to TRBJ1-1; D gene uncertain. The ends were cut back, 3 bases at V and 0 bases at J, with 5 bases in the middle. The CDR3 runs 12 residues. CDR1 SQVTM and CDR2 ANQGSEA come from the germline V gene. In DNA, the CDR3 is TGCAGCGTTGAGGCAGTGAACACTGAAGCTTTCTTT. It is translated as CSVEAVNTEAFF.

The rearrangement joins TRBV7-2 to TRBJ2-3, with D maybe TRBD2 (6 bases). The CDR3 has 14 amino acids. Trimming shortened V by 5 bases and J by 5 bases, and 14 bases separated the two germline ends. Germline CDR1 reads SGHTA; CDR2 reads FQGNSA. The CDR3 nucleotides are TGTGCCAGCAGCCCCCGACTAGTGCAAGATACGCAGTATTTT. It is translated as CASSPRLVQDTQYF.

This chain joins TRBV6-5 and TRBJ2-2; 12 positions match TRBD2. CDR3 length equals 16 residues. The J segment lost 4 bases and the V segment lost 1 base, leaving 1 base of the junction unmatched. Germline CDR1 MNHEY, CDR2 SVGAGI. The CDR3 nucleotides are TGTGCCAGCAGTTACTTGACTAGCGGGAGCACCGGGGAGCTGTTTTTT. Protein product: CASSYLTSGSTGELFF.